The rows below give T cell receptor beta chains drawn from one sample of a study of cytomegalovirus exposure and HLA in healthy donors. Sequenced by immunoSEQ multiplex PCR; TCRdb stores in-frame clones only, minus some. The profile covers 180,000 or so clones, with about 89% appearing a single time and more than 5.5% taken by the ten largest. Sequences were obtained from PBMCs. The origin of the receptors is a man aged 25 to 40 in good health and CMV-seropositive. Each CDR3 is given with its conserved first and last residue. The D gene is left open where the match is weak. Where a row states a size, it is once, few, many or the class of an expanded clone; other rows omit it.

j_gene | d_gene | abundance | v_gene | CDR3nt | CDR3aa
TRBJ2-7 | TRBD1 | NA | TRBV13 | TGTGCCAGCAGCCGGACAGGGCTACGCGAGCAGTACTTC | CASSRTGLREQYF
TRBJ1-2 | TRBD1 | NA | TRBV19 | TGTGCCAGTAGTATAGGAGGACAGGTCTATGGCTACACCTTC | CASSIGGQVYGYTF
TRBJ2-1 | NA | NA | TRBV7-6 | TGTGCCAGCAGCTTAGGCGGGGGCCTTCTCAATGAGCAGTTCTTC | CASSLGGGLLNEQFF
TRBJ2-2 | NA | once | TRBV9 | TGTGCCAGCAGCGCGGGGTTCGCGAACACCGGGGAGCTGTTTTTT | CASSAGFANTGELFF
TRBJ2-7 | NA | once | TRBV29-1 | TGCAGCGTTGATGGTGGCAGGGACGAGCAGTACTTC | CSVDGGRDEQYF
TRBJ2-2 | NA | NA | TRBV4-3 | TGCGCCAGCAGCCAAGATGGGGCGGGCGGGGAGCTGTTTTTT | CASSQDGAGGELFF
TRBJ1-2 | NA | NA | TRBV18 | TGTGCCAGCTCACTATCGCGGCAGGGGCAGAACTCCTATGGCTACACCTTC | CASSLSRQGQNSYGYTF
TRBJ2-5 | TRBD1 | NA | TRBV9 | TGTGCCAGCACCACCGGACAGGGCCAAGAGACCCAGTACTTC | CASTTGQGQETQYF
TRBJ2-5 | TRBD2 | many | TRBV4-2 | TGTGCCAGCAGCCGAGGTGGTAGCGGGAGCGGAGGAGGAGAGACCCAGTACTTC | CASSRGGSGSGGGETQYF
TRBJ2-1 | TRBD2 | NA | TRBV4-1 | TGCGCCAGCTCTGGACTAGCGGGGGGGCTGGATGAGCAGTTCTTC | CASSGLAGGLDEQFF
TRBJ1-3 | NA | once | TRBV19 | TGTGCCAGTAGTAACGGTCACTACTCTGGAAACACCATATATTTT | CASSNGHYSGNTIYF
TRBJ2-5 | NA | NA | TRBV7-3 | TGTGCCAGCAGCTTACTAACTAGGGAAGAGACCCAGTACTTC | CASSLLTREETQYF
TRBJ1-1 | NA | once | TRBV9 | TGTGCCAGCAGCGTAGTTTATGGGGACACTGAAGCTTTCTTT | CASSVVYGDTEAFF
TRBJ1-2 | NA | NA | TRBV5-6 | TGTGCCAGCAGCTTACCGAGGACATTGAGTGGCTACACCTTC | CASSLPRTLSGYTF
TRBJ2-7 | NA | NA | TRBV27 | TGTGCCAGCAGTTCAAGCTCCTACGAGCAGTACTTC | CASSSSSYEQYF
TRBJ2-7 | NA | NA | TRBV27 | TGTGCCAGCAGTCTAATCGGCTACGAGCAGTACTTC | CASSLIGYEQYF
TRBJ2-7 | NA | NA | TRBV5-1 | TGCGCCAGCAGCCCCCCGGGATCCTACCTACGAGGGCAGTACTTC | CASSPPGSYLRGQYF
TRBJ1-2 | NA | NA | TRBV6-5 | TGTGCCAGCAGTTACGGGACCAACTATGGCTACACCTTC | CASSYGTNYGYTF